This T cell receptor beta chain comes out of a study of cytomegalovirus exposure and HLA in healthy donors. Looking at the study overall: There were a few hundred genotyped donors. Of these, about 81% fell in the genetic ancestry cluster associated with self-reported Caucasian donors.

Primers: 60 Vbeta forward and 13 Jbeta reverse. The table came from immunoSEQ multiplex PCR; TCRdb's copy has only in-frame clones and leaves some out. The sample has 100,000 to 150,000 clones, about 61% seen once. The germline CDR1 and CDR2 sequences are LNHNV and YYDKDF (reference sequence). CDR3 length: 14 amino acids. The junction had 6 bases not matched to a gene; V was cut back by 3 bases and J by 6 bases. Findings and caveats of the study: Only CMV serostatus was available as immune exposure information.

This clone occurred a few times. The antigen is unknown. The clonotype was recovered from a woman aged 40 to 50 in good health and CMV-seronegative. Specimen: PBMCs. This sequence joins TRBV15 and TRBJ1-1; the match to TRBD1 covers 8 bases. CDR3 sequence reads: CATSRRTTGAEAFF. The CDR3 DNA is TGTGCCACCAGCAGGCGAACGACAGGGGCTGAAGCTTTCTTT.